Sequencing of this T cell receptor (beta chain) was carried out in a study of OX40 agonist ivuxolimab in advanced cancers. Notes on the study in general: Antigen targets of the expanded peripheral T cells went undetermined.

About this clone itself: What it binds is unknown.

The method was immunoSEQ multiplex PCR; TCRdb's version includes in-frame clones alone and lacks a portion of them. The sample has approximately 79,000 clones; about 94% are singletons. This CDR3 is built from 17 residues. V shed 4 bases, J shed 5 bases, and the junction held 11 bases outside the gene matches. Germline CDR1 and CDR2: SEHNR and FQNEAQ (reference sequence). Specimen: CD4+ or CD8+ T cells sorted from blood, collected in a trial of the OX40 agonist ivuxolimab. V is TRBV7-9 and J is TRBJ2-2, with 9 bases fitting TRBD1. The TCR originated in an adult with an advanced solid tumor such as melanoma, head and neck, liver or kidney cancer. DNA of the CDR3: TGTGCCAGCAGCTCCCGTAAGGGACAGGGTGTAACCGGGGAGCTGTTTTTT. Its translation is CASSSRKGQGVTGELFF.